This T cell receptor (beta chain) stems from a study of a mutant IDH1 vaccine in newly diagnosed glioma. Across the whole study: The study gave patients eight vaccinations in weeks 1, 3, 5, 7, 11, 15, 19, 23. The start of vaccination came 4-6 weeks after radiotherapy alone, or with temozolomide cycles.

This CDR3 region has 15 residues. V trimming: 0 bases; J trimming: 4 bases; junction bases outside the gene matches: 5. From germline, CDR1 is SGHNT and CDR2 YENEEA. With respect to this clone: No antigen is known for it.

The method was immunoSEQ multiplex PCR; TCRdb's version includes in-frame clones alone and lacks a portion of them. The data show some 60,000 clones, approximately 80% seen once. As to time point: week 11, during vaccination. The study gave 300 ug of mutant IDH1 20-mer peptide per vaccine dose, with topical imiquimod. The receptor comes from a man aged 50 or older with glioma. Sequencing was performed on PBMCs, taken from a glioma patient whose treatment included an IDH1 peptide vaccine. The V and J genes are TRBV11-3 and TRBJ2-5, with 7 bases lining up with TRBD2. CDR3 protein: CASSLDGGVAETQYF. In DNA, the CDR3 is TGTGCCAGCAGCTTAGATGGGGGGGTAGCAGAGACCCAGTACTTC. Variable domain in full (rest from reference TRBV11-3 and TRBJ2-5): EAGVVQSPRYKIIEKKQPVAFWCNPISGHNTLYWYLQNLGQGPELLIRYENEEAVDDSQLPKDRFSAERLKGVDSTLKIQPAELGDSAVYLCASSLDGGVAETQYFGPGTRLLVL.